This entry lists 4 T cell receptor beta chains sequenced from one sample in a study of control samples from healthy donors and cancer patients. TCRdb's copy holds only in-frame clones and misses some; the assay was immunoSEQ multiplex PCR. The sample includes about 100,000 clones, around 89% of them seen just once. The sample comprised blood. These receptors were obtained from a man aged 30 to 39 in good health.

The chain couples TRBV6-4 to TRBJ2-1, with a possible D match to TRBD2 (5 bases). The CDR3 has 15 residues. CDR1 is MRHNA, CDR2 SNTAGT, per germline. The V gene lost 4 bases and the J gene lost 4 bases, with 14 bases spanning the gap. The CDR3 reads CASSVFAERYNEQFF. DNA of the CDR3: TGTGCCAGCAGTGTGTTTGCCGAGCGGTACAATGAGCAGTTCTTC.

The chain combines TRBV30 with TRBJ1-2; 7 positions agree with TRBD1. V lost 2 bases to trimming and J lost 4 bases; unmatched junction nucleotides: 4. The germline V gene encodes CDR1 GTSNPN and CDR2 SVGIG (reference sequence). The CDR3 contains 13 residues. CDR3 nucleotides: TGTGCCTGGAGTCAAAACAGGGGCTATGGCTACACCTTC. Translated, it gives CAWSQNRGYGYTF.

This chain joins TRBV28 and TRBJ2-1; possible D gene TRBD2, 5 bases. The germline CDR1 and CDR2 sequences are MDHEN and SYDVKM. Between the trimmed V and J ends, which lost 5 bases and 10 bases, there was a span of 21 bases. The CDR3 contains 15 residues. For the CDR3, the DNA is TGTGCCAGCAGTCCCAAACTAGTGGAGTGGTACGAGCAGTTCTTC. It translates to CASSPKLVEWYEQFF.

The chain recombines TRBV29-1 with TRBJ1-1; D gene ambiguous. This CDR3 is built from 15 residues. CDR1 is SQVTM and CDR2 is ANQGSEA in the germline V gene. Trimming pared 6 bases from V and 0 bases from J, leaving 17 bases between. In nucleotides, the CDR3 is TGCAGCGTGAGCCCCCCAGGTACGATGAACACTGAAGCTTTCTTT. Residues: CSVSPPGTMNTEAFF.